Listed below are T cell receptor beta chains from one sample, sequenced in a study of shared clonotypes between healthy human individuals. Only in-frame clones appear in the TCRdb table, and some are missing; sequencing was by immunoSEQ multiplex PCR. The sample has approximately 2.1 million clones, over 85% seen once. The sequencing sample was made of naive CD4+ T cells from PBMCs. The source is a man younger than 35 in good health. Some clones in this sample may be carry-over from other donors' samples. Each CDR3 is given with its conserved first and last residue. The D gene is left open where the match is weak. Only some rows state a clone size, as once, few, many or a class for expanded clones.

v_gene	abundance	d_gene	j_gene	CDR3nt	CDR3aa
TRBV21-1	NA	NA	TRBJ1-1	TGTGCCAGCAGCGAAGCGTACAGGCCTCCTGAGGGGAACACTGAAGCTTTCTTT	CASSEAYRPPEGNTEAFF
TRBV9	NA	NA	TRBJ2-3	TGTGCCAGCAGCGTAGGAAGAGGAGATACGCAGTATTTT	CASSVGRGDTQYF
TRBV9	NA	TRBD2	TRBJ2-1	TGTGCCAGCAGCGTAATGGGACTAGGGGGCAATGAGCAGTTCTTC	CASSVMGLGGNEQFF
TRBV16	NA	TRBD1	TRBJ1-2	TGTGCCAGCACCCCCGGGACAGGGAACTACTATGGCTACACCTTC	CASTPGTGNYYGYTF
TRBV28	NA	TRBD1	TRBJ1-2	TGTGCCAGCAGTTGGACAGGGATTGGCTACACCTTC	CASSWTGIGYTF
TRBV5-6	NA	TRBD2	TRBJ2-7	TGTGCCAGCAGCTTGCCGGGAGGTCGGAGGACCTACGAGCAGTACTTC	CASSLPGGRRTYEQYF
TRBV7-2	NA	NA	TRBJ2-4	TGTGCCAGCAGCTTACTTAGGGGACGGCAAAACATTCAGTACTTC	CASSLLRGRQNIQYF
TRBV30	NA	NA	TRBJ1-4	TGTGCCTGGAGTGTGGCCAGAAATCCTGCAACTAATGAAAAACTGTTTTTT	CAWSVARNPATNEKLFF
TRBV28	NA	NA	TRBJ2-1	TGTGCCAGCAGTTTGGGTTCCTACAATGAGCAGTTCTTC	CASSLGSYNEQFF
TRBV5-8	NA	NA	TRBJ2-7	TGTGCCAGCAGCTTGGAGGGACTCCTTTTTGGGCAGTACTTC	CASSLEGLLFGQYF
TRBV10-3	few	NA	TRBJ1-1	TGTGCCATCAGTGAGACGGACACTGAAGCTTTCTTT	CAISETDTEAFF
TRBV4-2	NA	NA	TRBJ2-7	TGTGCCAGCAGCCGGGGAGGTCAGGGTCCCTACGAGCAGTACTTC	CASSRGGQGPYEQYF
TRBV11-2	NA	TRBD1	TRBJ1-2	TGTGCCAGCAGCTTCTCGACAGGGACTAACTATGGCTACACCTTC	CASSFSTGTNYGYTF
TRBV5-8	NA	NA	TRBJ1-1	TGTGCCAGCAGCCCCTCGGGAACGCGGGCCTCTGAAGCTTTCTTT	CASSPSGTRASEAFF
TRBV27	NA	TRBD1	TRBJ1-2	TGTGCCAGCAGCACAGGGGGAAGTGGCTACACCTTC	CASSTGGSGYTF
TRBV27	NA	NA	TRBJ2-7	TGTGCCAGCAGTTTAAGGGGCTGGAGCTCCTACGAGCAGTACTTC	CASSLRGWSSYEQYF
TRBV6-1	NA	TRBD1	TRBJ2-7	TGTGCCAGCAGTGACGGGACAGGGGGTAGGTACGAGCAGTACTTC	CASSDGTGGRYEQYF
TRBV13	once	NA	TRBJ1-3	TGTGCCAGCAGCTTAGGCCTGGTCGCTGGAAACACCATATATTTT	CASSLGLVAGNTIYF
TRBV27	NA	TRBD2	TRBJ2-4	TGTGCCAGCAGTTTTCTAGCGGTAGCCAAAAACATTCAGTACTTC	CASSFLAVAKNIQYF
TRBV7-3	NA	TRBD1	TRBJ2-7	TGTGCCAGCAGCCCCCGACAGGGGGGAGAGCAGTACTTC	CASSPRQGGEQYF
TRBV30	NA	NA	TRBJ1-1	TGTGCCTGGATGGGCCTCGGTGCGGACACTGAAGCTTTCTTT	CAWMGLGADTEAFF
TRBV18	NA	NA	TRBJ2-7	TGTGCCAGCTCAGACGGGCAGGGAGCCTACTCCTACGAGCAGTACTTC	CASSDGQGAYSYEQYF
TRBV5-1	NA	NA	TRBJ2-2	TGCGCCAGCAGCTTGGGTAACGAGAACACCGGGGAGCTGTTTTTT	CASSLGNENTGELFF
TRBV18	NA	NA	TRBJ1-3	TGTGCCAGCTCACATAGTGAAGCCTCTGGAAACACCATATATTTT	CASSHSEASGNTIYF
TRBV10-3	NA	NA	TRBJ1-1	TGTGCCATCAGTGATTTACTGGGGGCTGAAGCTTTCTTT	CAISDLLGAEAFF
TRBV11-2	NA	NA	TRBJ2-6	TGTGCCAGCAGACCAGGGGCTGGGGCCAACGTCCTGACTTTC	CASRPGAGANVLTF
TRBV6-5	NA	TRBD1	TRBJ1-3	TGTGCCAGCAGCCGGACAGGGTCGGGAAACACCATATATTTT	CASSRTGSGNTIYF
TRBV4-1	NA	NA	TRBJ2-7	TGCGCCAGCAGCCAAGCGGGAGCGGAGCAGTACTTC	CASSQAGAEQYF
TRBV2	NA	TRBD1	TRBJ2-5	TGTGCCAGCAGTGAAGGGACAGGGGTCGAGACCCAGTACTTC	CASSEGTGVETQYF